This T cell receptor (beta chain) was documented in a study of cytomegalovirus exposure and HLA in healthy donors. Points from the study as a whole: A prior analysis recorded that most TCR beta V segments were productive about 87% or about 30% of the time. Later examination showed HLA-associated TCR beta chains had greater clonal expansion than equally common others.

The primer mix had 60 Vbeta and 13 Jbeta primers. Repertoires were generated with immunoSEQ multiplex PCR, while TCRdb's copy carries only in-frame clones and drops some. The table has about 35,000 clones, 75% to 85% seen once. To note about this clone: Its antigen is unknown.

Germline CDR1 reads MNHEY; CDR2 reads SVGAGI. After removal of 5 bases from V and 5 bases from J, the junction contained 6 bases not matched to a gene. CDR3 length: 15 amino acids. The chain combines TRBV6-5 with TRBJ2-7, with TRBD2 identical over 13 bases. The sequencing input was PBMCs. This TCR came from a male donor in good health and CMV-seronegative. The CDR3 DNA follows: TGTGCCAGCAGTAAACTAGCGGGGGGGCTACACGAGCAGTACTTC. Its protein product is CASSKLAGGLHEQYF.